The rows below give T cell receptor beta chains drawn from one sample of a study of immune evolution from preneoplasia to lung adenocarcinoma. Here immunoSEQ multiplex PCR was the method, and the copy in TCRdb shows in-frame clones only, minus some. The sample shows about 6,500 clones, roughly 73% of them seen only once. What was sequenced was FFPE lung adenocarcinoma in situ tissue. These receptors were taken from an older donor with lung adenocarcinoma. Each CDR3 is given with its conserved first and last residue. Fields, in order: V gene, clone size, J gene, D gene, CDR3 protein, CDR3 DNA. The D gene is left open where the match is weak. Part of the rows lack a size; the others show once, few, many or a class for expanded clones.

>TRBV7-2|few|TRBJ1-1|-
CASSLWVGPNTEAFF
TGTGCCAGCAGCTTATGGGTAGGGCCGAACACTGAAGCTTTCTTT
>TRBV9|-|TRBJ1-3|-
CASSEVGSHSGNTIYF
TGTGCCAGCAGCGAAGTGGGCAGCCACTCTGGAAACACCATATATTTT
>TRBV27|-|TRBJ2-6|-
CASKPGNSGANVLTF
TGTGCCAGCAAACCAGGGAACTCTGGGGCCAACGTCCTGACTTTC
>TRBV15|once|TRBJ2-7|TRBD1
CATSVDRATYEQYF
TGTGCCACCAGCGTAGACAGGGCTACCTACGAGCAGTACTTC
>TRBV6-1|few|TRBJ1-5|-
CASSEGPRPQHF
TGTGCCAGCAGTGAAGGACCCAGGCCCCAGCATTTT
>TRBV30|medium-sized|TRBJ2-1|-
CAWRTQSYNEQFF
TGTGCCTGGAGAACCCAGTCCTACAATGAGCAGTTCTTC
>TRBV6-6|-|TRBJ2-1|-
CASSSRGVEQFF
TGTGCCAGCAGTTCGCGAGGGGTTGAGCAGTTCTTC
>TRBV29-1|-|TRBJ2-3|-
CSVAIGPVTPDTQYF
TGCAGCGTAGCTATCGGGCCAGTTACCCCAGATACGCAGTATTTT
>TRBV4-2|-|TRBJ2-7|TRBD2
CASSQDASGRLYEQYF
TGTGCCAGCAGCCAAGATGCAAGCGGGAGGCTTTACGAGCAGTACTTC
>TRBV2|medium-sized|TRBJ2-1|TRBD1
CASGDSYNEQFF
TGTGCCAGCGGGGACAGTTACAATGAGCAGTTCTTC
>TRBV4-1|-|TRBJ2-3|TRBD2
CASSQDGTETSGRGDTQYF
TGCGCCAGCAGCCAAGATGGGACCGAGACTAGCGGGAGAGGAGATACGCAGTATTTT
>TRBV7-9|-|TRBJ1-1|-
CASSPPGGKAFF
TGTGCCAGCAGCCCGCCTGGGGGAAAAGCTTTCTTT
>TRBV7-9|-|TRBJ1-4|-
CASSSKQGGREKLFF
TGTGCCAGCAGCTCCAAACAGGGCGGGCGGGAAAAACTGTTTTTT
>TRBV30|-|TRBJ2-7|-
CAWSPVDYNEQYF
TGTGCCTGGAGTCCCGTCGACTATAACGAGCAGTACTTC
>TRBV13|-|TRBJ2-7|TRBD1
CASSAPRDSLSYEQYF
TGTGCCAGCAGCGCACCCCGGGACAGTCTCTCCTACGAGCAGTACTTC
>TRBV29-1|-|TRBJ1-5|-
CSVEGEGKGQPQHF
TGCAGCGTTGAAGGTGAGGGGAAGGGGCAGCCCCAGCATTTT
>TRBV5-8|-|TRBJ2-7|-
CASSLEEGAGYEQYF
TGTGCCAGCAGCTTGGAGGAGGGGGCGGGCTACGAGCAGTACTTC
>TRBV2|-|TRBJ2-2|-
CASSVGGAKAGELFF
TGTGCCAGCAGTGTGGGGGGCGCGAAGGCCGGGGAGCTGTTTTTT
>TRBV30|-|TRBJ2-1|-
CAWGELGNEQFF
TGTGCCTGGGGGGAGCTCGGTAATGAGCAGTTCTTC
>TRBV29-1|few|TRBJ2-2|-
CSVDPTNTGELFF
TGCAGCGTTGACCCCACGAACACCGGGGAGCTGTTTTTT
>TRBV10-3|-|TRBJ1-6|-
CAISEDLFSPLHF
TGTGCCATCAGTGAGGACCTCTTTTCACCCCTCCACTTT
>TRBV21-1|once|TRBJ1-2|-
CASRQGRNYGYTF
TGTGCCAGCAGACAGGGGCGAAACTATGGCTACACCTTC
>TRBV27|-|TRBJ1-4|TRBD1
CASSSRQGANEKLFF
TGTGCCAGCAGTTCTAGACAGGGAGCTAATGAAAAACTGTTTTTT
>TRBV6-5|-|TRBJ2-5|-
CASSYSDRPETQYF
TGTGCCAGCAGTTACTCCGACCGGCCTGAGACCCAGTACTTC
>TRBV9|-|TRBJ2-4|TRBD1
CASSKTGTVDQAKNIQYF
TGTGCCAGCAGCAAAACCGGGACAGTGGACCAGGCCAAAAACATTCAGTACTTC
>TRBV7-2|-|TRBJ2-2|-
CASSSGLGAGELFF
TGCGCCAGCAGCTCGGGGCTGGGGGCCGGGGAGCTGTTTTTT
>TRBV10-3|-|TRBJ1-3|-
CAISGSSGNTIYF
TGTGCCATCAGTGGCAGCTCTGGAAACACCATATATTTT
>TRBV29-1|-|TRBJ2-3|-
CSVAIGLLSTDTQYF
TGCAGCGTTGCTATAGGCCTCCTTAGCACAGATACGCAGTATTTT
>TRBV15|large|TRBJ2-3|-
CATSRGASTSTDTQYF
TGTGCCACCAGCAGAGGTGCGTCTACTAGCACAGATACGCAGTATTTT
>TRBV6-1|-|TRBJ2-3|-
CASSTLDASTDTQYF
TGTGCCAGCAGTACCCTGGACGCTAGCACAGATACGCAGTATTTT
>TRBV4-1|few|TRBJ1-4|-
CASSQDGRGPNEKLFF
TGCGCCAGCAGCCAAGATGGTAGGGGACCTAATGAAAAACTGTTTTTT
>TRBV1|-|TRBJ1-1|-
CTSSPLDRVWEAFF
TGCACCAGCAGCCCACTGGACAGGGTGTGGGAAGCTTTCTTT
>TRBV11-2|few|TRBJ2-1|-
CASSLAPGEQFF
TGTGCCAGCAGCTTAGCCCCGGGTGAGCAGTTCTTC
>TRBV5-4|-|TRBJ2-1|-
CASSLGQGEQFF
TGTGCCAGCAGCCTCGGGCAGGGAGAGCAGTTCTTC
>TRBV25-1|-|TRBJ2-3|-
CASSDHNLGAEDTQYF
TGTGCCAGCAGTGATCACAACTTGGGAGCGGAAGATACGCAGTATTTT
>TRBV6-1|-|TRBJ2-7|TRBD1
CASSEDRSSYEQYF
TGTGCCAGCAGTGAGGACAGGAGCTCCTACGAGCAGTACTTC
>TRBV2|-|TRBJ1-1|-
CASRDNLNTEAFF
TGTGCCAGCAGGGACAACCTAAACACTGAAGCTTTCTTT
>TRBV7-2|-|TRBJ1-1|TRBD1
CASSSDRAMNTEAFF
TGTGCCAGCAGCTCCGACAGGGCAATGAACACTGAAGCTTTCTTT
>TRBV29-1|-|TRBJ2-1|TRBD2
CSVELAGGPGEQFF
TGCAGCGTTGAACTGGCGGGAGGGCCGGGTGAGCAATTCTTC
>TRBV7-6|-|TRBJ2-2|-
CASSQGQGTESFF
TGTGCCAGCAGCCAGGGGCAGGGGACCGAGTCGTTTTTT
>TRBV27|once|TRBJ2-2|-
CASSLNGRNTGELFF
TGTGCCAGCAGTCTCAACGGTCGGAACACCGGGGAGCTGTTTTTT
>TRBV5-4|-|TRBJ1-2|-
CASTGGFLNYGYTF
TGTGCCAGCACCGGGGGTTTTTTAAACTATGGCTACACCTTC
>TRBV19|-|TRBJ1-4|-
CASNTRGEKLFF
TGTGCCAGTAATACACGGGGGGAAAAACTGTTTTTT
>TRBV11-2|-|TRBJ2-3|-
CASSLDGGGTDTQYF
TGTGCCAGCAGCTTAGATGGGGGAGGCACAGATACGCAGTATTTT
>TRBV5-5|-|TRBJ1-3|-
CASSLDPASGNTIYF
TGTGCCAGCAGCTTGGATCCAGCCTCTGGAAACACCATATATTTT
>TRBV28|-|TRBJ1-5|TRBD1
CASSQGGSNQPQHF
TGTGCCAGCAGTCAGGGGGGAAGCAATCAGCCCCAGCATTTT
>TRBV14|few|TRBJ1-6|TRBD1
CASRTGTADSPLHF
TGTGCCAGCAGAACTGGGACAGCGGATTCACCCCTCCACTTT
>TRBV15|few|TRBJ1-1|-
CATRLSGETEAFF
TGTGCCACCAGGCTTTCAGGGGAGACTGAAGCTTTCTTT
>TRBV7-9|-|TRBJ2-1|-
CASSLSDWTNEQFF
TGTGCCAGCAGCTTAAGCGACTGGACCAATGAGCAGTTCTTC
>TRBV2|-|TRBJ2-7|-
CASRASATYEQYF
TGTGCCAGCAGAGCCTCTGCCACCTACGAGCAGTACTTC